These T cell receptor beta chains were read from a single sample in a study of blood T cell repertoires in COVID-19. TCRdb's table, derived via immunoSEQ multiplex PCR, lists solely in-frame clones and lacks some. The sample gives about 120,000 clones, 85% of which show up once; roughly 30% is in the top ten. The sequenced sample was peripheral blood. The origin of the receptors is a woman of 80 years or more with acute or convalescent COVID-19. CDR3s include the opening cysteine and the closing phenylalanine or tryptophan. D genes are given only for firm matches. Size is stated for part of the rows, as once, few or many counts, or as a class when the clone is expanded.

J: TRBJ2-7
V: TRBV27
D: .
size: .
DNA: TGTGCCAGCAGCCGGCTAGCCGGGTACGAGCAGTACTTC
CDR3: CASSRLAGYEQYF

J: TRBJ1-4
V: TRBV6-1
D: .
size: .
DNA: TGTGCCAGCAGTGAACCAGGAGGTGCAACTAATGAAAAACTGTTTTTT
CDR3: CASSEPGGATNEKLFF

J: TRBJ1-4
V: TRBV18
D: .
size: .
DNA: TGTGCCAGCTCACCTTACAGGGATGGTGAAAAACTGTTTTTT
CDR3: CASSPYRDGEKLFF

J: TRBJ1-3
V: TRBV4-2
D: TRBD1
size: .
DNA: TGTGCCAGCAGCCAGCGCTCGAACAGGGGAATATCGGGAAACACCATATATTTT
CDR3: CASSQRSNRGISGNTIYF

J: TRBJ1-4
V: TRBV9
D: TRBD1
size: .
DNA: TGTGCCAGCAGCACAGGACAGGTTCAAAATGAAAAACTGTTTTTT
CDR3: CASSTGQVQNEKLFF

J: TRBJ2-2
V: TRBV19
D: .
size: .
DNA: TGTGCCAGTAGTATTATAACCGGGGAGCTGTTTTTT
CDR3: CASSIITGELFF

J: TRBJ1-5
V: TRBV6-5
D: TRBD1
size: few
DNA: TGTGCCAGCCGAGAGACAGGGGGTATTCAGCCCCAGCATTTT
CDR3: CASRETGGIQPQHF

J: TRBJ1-1
V: TRBV19
D: TRBD1
size: once
DNA: TGTGCCAGTAGGGCCGTGACAGGGGGCAACACTGAAGCTTTCTTT
CDR3: CASRAVTGGNTEAFF

J: TRBJ1-6
V: TRBV4-2
D: .
size: .
DNA: TGTGCCAGCAGCCAGGATTCAGGGAAGGATTCACCCCTCCACTTT
CDR3: CASSQDSGKDSPLHF

J: TRBJ1-4
V: TRBV5-1
D: TRBD1
size: .
DNA: TGCGCCAGCAGCTTTTCGTGGCAGGGGGATGAAAAACTGTTTTTT
CDR3: CASSFSWQGDEKLFF

J: TRBJ2-1
V: TRBV29-1
D: .
size: few
DNA: TGCAGCGTTGAAGATCCCCTCGGGAGCAATGAGCAGTTCTTC
CDR3: CSVEDPLGSNEQFF

J: TRBJ2-2
V: TRBV7-2
D: TRBD2
size: .
DNA: TGTGCCAGCAGCTACCTCCTAGCGGTGAACACCGGGGAGCTGTTTTTT
CDR3: CASSYLLAVNTGELFF

J: TRBJ2-1
V: TRBV18
D: TRBD1
size: .
DNA: TGTGCCAGCTCAGATACAGGGGATCGCAATGAGCAGTTCTTC
CDR3: CASSDTGDRNEQFF

J: TRBJ1-5
V: TRBV18
D: .
size: .
DNA: TGTGCCAGCTCACCACCGGGGCATAGCAATCAGCCCCAGCATTTT
CDR3: CASSPPGHSNQPQHF

J: TRBJ1-2
V: TRBV11-2
D: TRBD1
size: few
DNA: TGTGCCAGCAGACGCCCCGGGACAGGGGGCTATGGCTACACCTTC
CDR3: CASRRPGTGGYGYTF

J: TRBJ1-1
V: TRBV3-1/TRBV3-2
D: .
size: .
DNA: TGTGCCAGCAGCCAAGACAGGACAGTCTCACACACTGAAGCTTTCTTT
CDR3: CASSQDRTVSHTEAFF

J: TRBJ1-1
V: TRBV6-5
D: TRBD1
size: .
DNA: TGTGCCAGCAGTTCCGGGACAGGGGTTGGTAGGACTGAAGCTTTCTTT
CDR3: CASSSGTGVGRTEAFF

J: TRBJ2-2
V: TRBV24-1
D: TRBD1
size: .
DNA: TGTGCCACCAGTGAAGGGACAGGGTTTAACACCGGGGAGCTGTTTTTT
CDR3: CATSEGTGFNTGELFF

J: TRBJ1-5
V: TRBV9
D: .
size: .
DNA: TGTGCCAGCAGCGTAGCAGACAGACAGCCCCAGCATTTT
CDR3: CASSVADRQPQHF

J: TRBJ2-3
V: TRBV9
D: .
size: .
DNA: TGTGCCAGCCGTAGCACTAGCACAGATACGCAGTATTTT
CDR3: CASRSTSTDTQYF

J: TRBJ1-2
V: TRBV12-5
D: .
size: .
DNA: TGTGCTAGTGGTTTGGTAGGGGAGGGAGGAGATTATGGCTACACCTTC
CDR3: CASGLVGEGGDYGYTF

J: TRBJ1-6
V: TRBV5-4
D: .
size: .
DNA: TGTGCCAGCAGCTCTAATCTTGGGCCCTCAAATTCACCCCTCCACTTT
CDR3: CASSSNLGPSNSPLHF

J: TRBJ1-2
V: TRBV18
D: TRBD1
size: .
DNA: TGTGCCAGCTCACCAGGGACAGGGGGCCTCTATGGCTACACCTTC
CDR3: CASSPGTGGLYGYTF

J: TRBJ2-3
V: TRBV6-2/TRBV6-3
D: TRBD2
size: .
DNA: TGTGCCAGCAGTTACGGCGGGGGGGGCACAGATACGCAGTATTTT
CDR3: CASSYGGGGTDTQYF

J: TRBJ1-1
V: TRBV9
D: TRBD1
size: .
DNA: TGTGCCAGCAGCCCGGAACTAGGGACAGGGGTGGGGAACACTGAAGCTTTCTTT
CDR3: CASSPELGTGVGNTEAFF

J: TRBJ1-6
V: TRBV5-1
D: .
size: .
DNA: TGCGCCAGCAGCTTGAAGCTAGATTCACCCCTCCACTTT
CDR3: CASSLKLDSPLHF

J: TRBJ1-1
V: TRBV10-3
D: TRBD1
size: .
DNA: TGTGCCATCAGTGGATTACAGGGGGTCACTGAAGCTTTCTTT
CDR3: CAISGLQGVTEAFF

J: TRBJ2-3
V: TRBV4-2
D: TRBD2
size: .
DNA: TGTGCCAGCAGCGGCCTTAGCGGGACCAGCACAGATACGCAGTATTTT
CDR3: CASSGLSGTSTDTQYF

J: TRBJ2-2
V: TRBV7-6
D: TRBD2
size: .
DNA: TGTGCCAGCAGCTCTCGCTATAGCGGGGTAACCGGGGAGCTGTTTTTT
CDR3: CASSSRYSGVTGELFF

J: TRBJ2-6
V: TRBV5-4
D: TRBD2
size: .
DNA: TGTGCCAGCAGCCAGCGCTGGGAGGGGATTTCCTCTGGGGCCAACGTCCTGACTTTC
CDR3: CASSQRWEGISSGANVLTF

J: TRBJ1-1
V: TRBV7-8
D: TRBD1
size: .
DNA: TGTGCCAGCAGCTTACCCCGCGCAGGGGGAGGCACTGAAGCTTTCTTT
CDR3: CASSLPRAGGGTEAFF

J: TRBJ2-1
V: TRBV5-6
D: TRBD2
size: .
DNA: TGTGCCAGCAGCTTGGTGGGCGGGGGGGCCTCCTACAATGAGCAGTTCTTC
CDR3: CASSLVGGGASYNEQFF

J: TRBJ1-2
V: TRBV2
D: .
size: .
DNA: TGTGCCAGCCGGCTGGAGGGCGGAGCTCCGATTGGTAATGGCTACACCTTC
CDR3: CASRLEGGAPIGNGYTF

J: TRBJ1-1
V: TRBV4-1
D: .
size: .
DNA: TGCGCCAGCAGCCAAACCCCGGGACAAAGAGCTTTCTTT
CDR3: CASSQTPGQRAFF

J: TRBJ2-3
V: TRBV29-1
D: TRBD1
size: once
DNA: TGCAGCGTGGACAGGGGGCAGGGGGATACGCAGTATTTT
CDR3: CSVDRGQGDTQYF

J: TRBJ1-1
V: TRBV18
D: .
size: .
DNA: TGTGCCAGCTCAGAAGTACAGGGCGCGAACACTGAAGCTTTCTTT
CDR3: CASSEVQGANTEAFF

J: TRBJ1-6
V: TRBV25-1
D: .
size: .
DNA: TGTGCCAGCAGTATCGGAGAGCCGAACCATAATTCACCCCTCCACTTT
CDR3: CASSIGEPNHNSPLHF

J: TRBJ1-1
V: TRBV19
D: TRBD1
size: .
DNA: TGTGCCAGTAGTATCAGGGGGCTCTCTGAAGCTTTCTTT
CDR3: CASSIRGLSEAFF

J: TRBJ2-3
V: TRBV4-1
D: .
size: .
DNA: TGCGCCAGCAGCCAAGATGGGGGAGGCGATACGCAGTATTTT
CDR3: CASSQDGGGDTQYF

J: TRBJ1-5
V: TRBV19
D: .
size: .
DNA: TGTGCCAGTAGTATGAAAACTGGGGGGTTCATCAATCAGCCCCAGCATTTT
CDR3: CASSMKTGGFINQPQHF

J: TRBJ1-2
V: TRBV2
D: .
size: once
DNA: TGTGCCAGCAGTGTGGGACTTAACTATGGCTACACCTTC
CDR3: CASSVGLNYGYTF

J: TRBJ2-6
V: TRBV19
D: .
size: .
DNA: TGTGCCAGTAGTAAGAATGGCAACTCTGGGGCCAACGTCCTGACTTTC
CDR3: CASSKNGNSGANVLTF

J: TRBJ1-2
V: TRBV19
D: .
size: .
DNA: TGTGCCAGTAAAGATCCAGGGAACTATGGCTACACCTTC
CDR3: CASKDPGNYGYTF

J: TRBJ1-2
V: TRBV5-4
D: .
size: .
DNA: TGTGCCAGCAGCCAGAATGCCTATGGCTACACCTTC
CDR3: CASSQNAYGYTF

J: TRBJ1-2
V: TRBV9
D: .
size: .
DNA: TGTGCCAGCAGCCCTAGAGGAGGGGAGTATGGCTACACCTTC
CDR3: CASSPRGGEYGYTF

J: TRBJ1-6
V: TRBV7-8
D: .
size: .
DNA: TGTGCCAGCAGCTTACGGGGGGCCGGGGCCGGCCCCATGACCCTCCACTTT
CDR3: CASSLRGAGAGPMTLHF

J: TRBJ2-1
V: TRBV5-1
D: TRBD2
size: .
DNA: TGCGCCAGCAGCTGGACTAGCGGGGTGGCTGAGCAGTTCTTC
CDR3: CASSWTSGVAEQFF

J: TRBJ2-1
V: TRBV2
D: TRBD2
size: .
DNA: TGTGCCAGCATCACTAGCGGGGGAAGGTCCTACAATGAGCAGTTCTTC
CDR3: CASITSGGRSYNEQFF

J: TRBJ1-1
V: TRBV28
D: .
size: .
DNA: TGTGCCAGCAGTTTGGTTGGGGGGATGAACACTGAAGCTTTCTTT
CDR3: CASSLVGGMNTEAFF

J: TRBJ1-5
V: TRBV27
D: .
size: .
DNA: TGTGCCAGCAGTATTGGCCGGGACATCAATCAGCCCCAGCATTTT
CDR3: CASSIGRDINQPQHF

J: TRBJ1-2
V: TRBV21-1
D: .
size: .
DNA: TGTGCCAGCAGCAAAGGGGGACAGGGGGCCAATTCTAACTATGGCTACACCTTC
CDR3: CASSKGGQGANSNYGYTF

J: TRBJ2-7
V: TRBV29-1
D: TRBD2
size: .
DNA: TGCAGCGTTAGTCGAGCGGGGGGCGAGCAGTACTTC
CDR3: CSVSRAGGEQYF

J: TRBJ1-1
V: TRBV11-3
D: TRBD1
size: once
DNA: TGTGCCAGCAGCCTCCGGGACAGGCGGAACACTGAAGCTTTCTTT
CDR3: CASSLRDRRNTEAFF

J: TRBJ1-2
V: TRBV5-1
D: .
size: .
DNA: TGCGCCAGCAGCTTCGGGGCAGGGGAATATGGCTACACCTTC
CDR3: CASSFGAGEYGYTF

J: TRBJ1-5
V: TRBV5-5
D: .
size: .
DNA: TGTGCCAGCAGCCCGGCGCCAGGTATAGGAAACTATCAGCCCCAGCATTTT
CDR3: CASSPAPGIGNYQPQHF

J: TRBJ2-2
V: TRBV27
D: .
size: .
DNA: TGTGCCAGCAGTTTGTGGTCTAGGGCAGGGTTAACCGGGGAGCTGTTTTTT
CDR3: CASSLWSRAGLTGELFF

J: TRBJ1-1
V: TRBV11-3
D: .
size: .
DNA: TGTGCCAGCAGCTTAGGTACAGGGTGGGACACTGAAGCTTTCTTT
CDR3: CASSLGTGWDTEAFF